This TCR beta chain was observed in a study of shared clonotypes between healthy human individuals. Investigators spread the genomic DNA of each subset evenly over several immunoSEQ plates. Some clones are missing from TCRdb's copy, which holds only in-frame ones; the method was immunoSEQ multiplex PCR. This table holds fewer than 550,000 clones, nearly 80% found once. From germline, CDR1 is MNHEY and CDR2 SMNVEV (reference sequence). This CDR3 is 16 amino acids long. Each donor was a Caucasian adult residing in Nashville, Tennessee. Concerning this clone: Antigen unknown.

Notes on the study in general: Limited genetic and exposure-history diversity came from having few donors.

The chain joins TRBV27 to TRBJ2-5; no firm D call. The end of the DNA aligns better with TRBJ2-7, so the J call may be wrong. The clonotype comes from a woman between 35 and 50 years old in good health. Some clones in this sample may be carry-over from other donors' samples. The sample consisted of PBMCs. CDR3 loop: CASSTYSNDYSYEQYF. CDR3 nucleotide sequence: TGTGCCAGCAGTACCTATTCGAATGATTATTCCTACGAGCAGTACTTC.